This TCR beta chain was obtained from a study of CD8 T cells in ankylosing spondylitis. Study-wide findings and caveats: The authors reported significant enrichment of disease-linked clones in matched ankylosing spondylitis synovial fluid. A subset of motif variants has previously been described in the synovial fluid and blood of reactive arthritis.

Generation of TCR beta libraries employed quantitative 5'-RACE incorporating molecular barcodes. TCRdb reprocessed the 5' RACE reads with MiXCR, giving one entry per CDR3 protein. The top ten clones hold under 8.5% of a sample with about 260,000 distinct CDR3 sequences, 20% of them seen once. This clonotype occurred a few times. Its antigen remains unknown. The CDR3 is made up of 14 amino acids. V gave up 4 bases and J gave up 3 bases, with 13 bases separating them. Germline V gene data show CDR1 as SGDLS and CDR2 as YYNGEE. This clonotype originated in a male donor with ankylosing spondylitis or in good health (not recorded which). The specimen was blood, either unsorted or a sorted T cell fraction (not recorded which). The chain combines TRBV9 with TRBJ1-2; a weak D match, TRBD1 (5 bases). This chain's CDR3 is CASSPSGGDYGYTF. CDR3 in DNA: TGTGCCAGCAGCCCCTCGGGGGGGGACTATGGCTACACCTTC.